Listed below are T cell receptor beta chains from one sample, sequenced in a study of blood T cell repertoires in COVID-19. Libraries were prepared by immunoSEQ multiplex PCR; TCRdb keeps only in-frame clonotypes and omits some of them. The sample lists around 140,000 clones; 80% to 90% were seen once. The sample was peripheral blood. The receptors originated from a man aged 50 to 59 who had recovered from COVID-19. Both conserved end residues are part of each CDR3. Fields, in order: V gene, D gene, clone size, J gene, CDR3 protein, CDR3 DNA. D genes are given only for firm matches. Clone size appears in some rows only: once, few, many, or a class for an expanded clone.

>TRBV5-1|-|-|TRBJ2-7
CASSLALWGTSYEQYF
TGCGCCAGCAGCTTGGCCCTGTGGGGCACCTCCTACGAGCAGTACTTC
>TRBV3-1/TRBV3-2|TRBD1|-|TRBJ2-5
CASSQDSPGGETQYF
TGTGCCAGCAGCCAAGATTCGCCAGGGGGAGAGACCCAGTACTTC
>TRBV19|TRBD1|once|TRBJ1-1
CASSTHPGQGPEAFF
TGTGCCAGTAGTACCCACCCCGGACAGGGCCCTGAAGCTTTCTTT
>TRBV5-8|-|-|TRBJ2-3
CASSLGGVSTDTQYF
TGTGCCAGCAGCTTGGGGGGGGTTTCCACAGATACGCAGTATTTT
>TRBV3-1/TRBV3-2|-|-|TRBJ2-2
CASSHANTGELFF
TGTGCCAGCAGCCACGCGAACACCGGGGAGCTGTTTTTT
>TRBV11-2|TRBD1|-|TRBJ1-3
CASSSWTGTGNTIYF
TGTGCCAGCAGCTCCTGGACAGGGACCGGAAACACCATATATTTT
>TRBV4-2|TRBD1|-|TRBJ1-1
CASSLRDRGPYTEAFF
TGTGCCAGCAGCCTCCGGGACAGGGGGCCGTACACTGAAGCTTTCTTT
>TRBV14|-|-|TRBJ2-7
CASSQEIFSYEQYF
TGTGCCAGCAGCCAAGAGATCTTTAGCTACGAGCAGTACTTC
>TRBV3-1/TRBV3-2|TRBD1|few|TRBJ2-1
CASSLSAWTGGRNEQFF
TGTGCCAGCAGCCTTTCCGCTTGGACAGGGGGCAGGAATGAGCAGTTCTTC
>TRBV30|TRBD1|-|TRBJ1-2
CAWSQQGANGYTF
TGTGCCTGGAGCCAACAGGGGGCGAATGGCTACACCTTC
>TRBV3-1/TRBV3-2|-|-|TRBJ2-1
CASSQTVSSYNEQFF
TGTGCCAGCAGCCAGACTGTGAGCTCCTACAATGAGCAGTTCTTC
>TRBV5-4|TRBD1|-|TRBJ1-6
CASSLADRGNSPLHF
TGTGCCAGCAGCTTGGCAGACAGGGGGAATTCACCCCTCCACTTT
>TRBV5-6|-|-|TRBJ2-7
CASSLELSLYEQYF
TGTGCCAGCAGCTTGGAACTGTCGCTGTACGAGCAGTACTTC
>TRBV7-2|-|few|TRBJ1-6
CASSLVRPGSPLHF
TGTGCCAGCAGCTTAGTTCGTCCGGGGTCACCCCTCCACTTT
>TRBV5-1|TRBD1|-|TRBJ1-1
CASTYRGDTEAFF
TGCGCCAGCACGTACAGGGGGGACACTGAAGCTTTCTTT
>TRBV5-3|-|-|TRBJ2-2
CARSLADRWANLNTGELFF
TGTGCCAGAAGCCTCGCCGACCGATGGGCGAATTTGAACACCGGGGAGCTGTTTTTT
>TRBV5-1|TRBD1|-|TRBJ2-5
CASSWNTGGGDETQYF
TGCGCCAGCAGCTGGAATACAGGGGGCGGAGATGAGACCCAGTACTTC
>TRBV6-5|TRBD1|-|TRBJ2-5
CASSSTGRRQETQYF
TGTGCCAGCAGCTCGACAGGGAGAAGGCAAGAGACCCAGTACTTC
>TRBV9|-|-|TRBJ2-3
CASSVAWSADTQYF
TGTGCCAGCAGCGTAGCATGGTCAGCAGATACGCAGTATTTT
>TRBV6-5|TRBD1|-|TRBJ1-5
CASRRTGTNQPQHF
TGTGCCAGCAGGAGGACAGGGACGAATCAGCCCCAGCATTTT
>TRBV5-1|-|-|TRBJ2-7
CASSLAVRNAYEQYF
TGCGCCAGCAGCTTGGCCGTCAGAAACGCCTACGAGCAGTACTTC
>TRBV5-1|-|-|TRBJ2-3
CASSLVGGAGDTQYF
TGCGCCAGCAGCTTGGTAGGAGGGGCGGGGGATACGCAGTATTTT
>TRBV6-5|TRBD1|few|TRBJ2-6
CASTPGQAGANVLTF
TGTGCCAGCACCCCTGGACAGGCTGGGGCCAACGTCCTGACTTTC
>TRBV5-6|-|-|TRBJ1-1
CASSADRTEAFF
TGTGCCAGCAGCGCAGACAGGACGGAAGCTTTCTTT
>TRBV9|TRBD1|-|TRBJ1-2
CASRTTGTYGYTF
TGTGCCAGCAGGACGACAGGGACCTATGGCTACACCTTC
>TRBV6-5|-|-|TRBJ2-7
CASSRQGIGPWQYF
TGTGCCAGCAGCCGCCAGGGGATAGGGCCCTGGCAGTACTTC
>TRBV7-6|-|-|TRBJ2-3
CASSLNRGQSTDTQYF
TGTGCCAGCAGCTTAAATCGAGGACAGAGCACAGATACGCAGTATTTT
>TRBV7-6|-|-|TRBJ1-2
CASSLFIGGGYTF
TGTGCCAGCAGCTTATTTATCGGAGGAGGCTACACCTTC
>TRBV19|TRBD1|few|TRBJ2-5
CASSIGGTVQETQYF
TGTGCCAGTAGTATAGGGGGGACAGTCCAAGAGACCCAGTACTTC
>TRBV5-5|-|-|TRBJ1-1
CASSPQTAMNTEAFF
TGTGCCAGCAGCCCTCAGACAGCCATGAACACTGAAGCTTTCTTT
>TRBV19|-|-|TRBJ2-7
CASKRQDASYEQYF
TGTGCCAGTAAAAGACAGGACGCCTCCTACGAGCAGTACTTC
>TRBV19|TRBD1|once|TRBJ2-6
CASSMGQGFGANVLTF
TGTGCCAGTAGTATGGGACAGGGGTTTGGGGCCAACGTCCTGACTTTC
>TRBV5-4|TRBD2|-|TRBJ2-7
CASSRDYLYEQYF
TGTGCCAGCAGCCGGGACTACCTCTACGAGCAGTACTTC
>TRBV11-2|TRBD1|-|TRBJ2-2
CASSGQGRNTGELFF
TGTGCCAGCAGTGGACAGGGGAGGAACACCGGGGAGCTGTTTTTT
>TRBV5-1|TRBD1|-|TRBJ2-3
CASSLGGDRGTDTQYF
TGCGCCAGCAGCTTGGGAGGGGACAGGGGAACAGATACGCAGTATTTT
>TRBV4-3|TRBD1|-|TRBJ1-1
CASSQVQGATEAFF
TGCGCCAGCAGCCAAGTGCAGGGGGCCACTGAAGCTTTCTTT
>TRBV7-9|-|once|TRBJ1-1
CASSPNRDNTEAFF
TGTGCCAGCAGCCCTAACAGGGATAACACTGAAGCTTTCTTT
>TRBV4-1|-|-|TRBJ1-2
CASSQARGRIDGYTF
TGCGCCAGCAGCCAGGCCCGAGGGCGGATAGATGGCTACACCTTC
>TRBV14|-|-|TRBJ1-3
CASSQPGGLRNTIYF
TGTGCCAGCAGCCAACCCGGAGGGCTTAGAAACACCATATATTTT
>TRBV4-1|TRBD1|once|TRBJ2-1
CASSPPGTGAYNEQFF
TGCGCCAGCAGCCCCCCCGGGACAGGGGCCTACAATGAGCAGTTCTTC
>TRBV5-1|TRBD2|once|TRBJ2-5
CASSVGTTSLQETQYF
TGCGCCAGCAGCGTAGGGACTACAAGCCTTCAAGAGACCCAGTACTTC
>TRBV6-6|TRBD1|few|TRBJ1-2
CASSQRTGIKANYGYTF
TGTGCCAGCAGTCAAAGGACAGGGATAAAGGCTAACTATGGCTACACCTTC
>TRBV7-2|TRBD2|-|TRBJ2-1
CASSLGQRGGNEQFF
TGTGCCAGCAGCCTGGGCCAGCGGGGGGGTAATGAGCAGTTCTTC
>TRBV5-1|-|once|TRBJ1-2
CASSFLSVDYGYTF
TGCGCCAGCAGCTTTTTGAGTGTAGACTATGGCTACACCTTC
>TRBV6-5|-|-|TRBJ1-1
CASTTSGGNTEAFF
TGTGCCAGCACCACCTCCGGGGGGAACACTGAAGCTTTCTTT
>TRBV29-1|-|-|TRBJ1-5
CSARLGGNNQPQHF
TGCAGCGCTCGCCTGGGGGGGAACAATCAGCCCCAGCATTTT
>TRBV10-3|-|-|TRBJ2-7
CAISESTYEQYF
TGTGCCATCAGTGAGTCTACCTACGAGCAGTACTTC
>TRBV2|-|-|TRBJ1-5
CASSEQGNSNQPQHF
TGTGCCAGCAGTGAGCAGGGGAATAGCAATCAGCCCCAGCATTTT
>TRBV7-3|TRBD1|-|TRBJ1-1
CASSTGVGVNTEAFF
TGTGCCAGCAGTACAGGGGTGGGGGTGAACACTGAAGCTTTCTTT
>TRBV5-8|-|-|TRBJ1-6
CASSLHLTGMSSYNSPLHF
TGTGCCAGCAGCCTCCACCTTACAGGGATGAGCTCCTATAATTCACCCCTCCACTTT
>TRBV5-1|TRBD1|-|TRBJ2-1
CASSFMTGEPYNEQFF
TGCGCCAGCAGCTTTATGACAGGGGAACCCTACAATGAGCAGTTCTTC
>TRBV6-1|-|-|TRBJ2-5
CASSEGRGPETQYF
TGTGCCAGCAGTGAGGGCAGGGGTCCAGAGACCCAGTACTTC
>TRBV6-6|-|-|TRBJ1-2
CASSYSLGRRSYGYTF
TGTGCCAGCAGTTACTCGCTCGGACGGAGGTCCTATGGCTACACCTTC